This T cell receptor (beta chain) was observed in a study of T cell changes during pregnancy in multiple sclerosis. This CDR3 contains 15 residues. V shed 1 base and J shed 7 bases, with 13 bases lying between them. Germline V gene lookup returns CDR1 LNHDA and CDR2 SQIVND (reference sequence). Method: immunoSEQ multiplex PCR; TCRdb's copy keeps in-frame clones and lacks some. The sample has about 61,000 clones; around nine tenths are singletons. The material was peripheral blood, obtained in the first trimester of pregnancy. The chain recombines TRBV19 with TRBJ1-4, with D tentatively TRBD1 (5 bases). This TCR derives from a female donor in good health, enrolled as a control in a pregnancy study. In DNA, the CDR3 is TGTGCCAGTAGTATAGGGGGCCCTTCGGGTGAAAAACTGTTTTTT. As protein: CASSIGGPSGEKLFF.